The 31 T cell receptor beta chains presented below share a single source sample, sequenced in a study of cytomegalovirus exposure and HLA in healthy donors. The primer mix had 60 Vbeta and 13 Jbeta primers. Repertoires were generated with immunoSEQ multiplex PCR, while TCRdb's copy carries only in-frame clones and drops some. The table has 250,000 to 350,000 clones, roughly 89% seen once. The material sequenced was PBMCs. These TCRs come from a man aged 35 to 55 in good health and CMV-seropositive.

The V gene is TRBV6-5, the J gene TRBJ2-3, with D maybe TRBD1 (5 bases). CDR1 is MNHEY, CDR2 SVGAGI, per germline. The CDR3 has 16 residues. The V and J ends lost 0 bases and 0 bases respectively, with 10 bases between them. The CDR3 DNA sequence: TGTGCCAGCAGTTACTCGATAGGGGCTAGCACAGATACGCAGTATTTT. Its translation: CASSYSIGASTDTQYF.

The rearrangement joins TRBV4-1 to TRBJ1-2, with TRBD1 matching over 7 bases. V gave up 0 bases and J gave up 5 bases; unmatched junction bases: 0. Germline CDR1 is MGHRA and CDR2 is YSYEKL. There are 13 residues in the CDR3. In DNA, the CDR3 is TGCGCCAGCAGCCAAGAGACAGGGTATGGCTACACCTTC. It yields the protein CASSQETGYGYTF.

This clone appeared a single time. V gene TRBV2 combines with J gene TRBJ2-7; 8 bases fit TRBD2. Germline V gene data show CDR1 as SNHLY and CDR2 as FYNNEI. This CDR3 has 15 amino acids. The ends lost 7 bases at V and 9 bases at J; junction bases unmatched: 17. In DNA, the CDR3 is TGTGCCAGCATCGGATTAGCGGGACCCTCCGGCGGGCAGTACTTC. Its translation: CASIGLAGPSGGQYF.

This chain connects TRBV19 to TRBJ2-1; 9 bases line up with TRBD2. The CDR3 spans 14 residues. CDR1 is LNHDA and CDR2 is SQIVND in the germline V gene (reference sequence). J was trimmed by 6 bases and V by 5 bases; bases with no gene match: 5. CDR3 protein: CASSFPGLANEQFF. The DNA for the CDR3 is TGTGCCAGTAGTTTCCCGGGACTAGCCAATGAGCAGTTCTTC.

This clone was counted once. This chain's CDR3 is CASSRDRGPSRAKYNEQFF. The CDR3 DNA reads TGTGCCAGCAGTCGAGACAGGGGGCCCAGCCGGGCAAAATACAATGAGCAGTTCTTC. This chain uses TRBV14 with TRBJ2-1; 10 bases align to TRBD1. There are 19 residues in the CDR3. Germline CDR1 is SGHDN and CDR2 is FVKESK. V was pared by 6 bases and J by 4 bases, with 18 bases of the junction left unmatched.

This clone has a single count. The V gene is TRBV27, the J gene TRBJ1-4; D possibly corresponds to TRBD1 (6 bases). Germline CDR1 and CDR2: MNHEY and SMNVEV (reference sequence). There are 15 residues in the CDR3. Trimming cost V 2 bases and J 8 bases, with 15 bases left between them. The CDR3 sequence: CASSLRDTKREKLFF. CDR3 DNA: TGTGCCAGCAGTTTAAGGGACACGAAGAGGGAAAAACTGTTTTTT.

The chain joins TRBV29-1 to TRBJ1-2, with D tentatively TRBD1 (6 bases). Germline lookup yields CDR1 SQVTM and CDR2 ANQGSEA. The CDR3 runs to 13 residues. Between the trimmed V and J ends, which lost 3 bases and 4 bases, there was a span of 12 bases. CDR3 coding DNA: TGCAGCGTTGAGGCAGGGGCTGCCTATGGCTACACCTTC. Its translation: CSVEAGAAYGYTF.

The gene calls are TRBV28 and TRBJ1-5; no reliable D call. CDR1 is MDHEN and CDR2 is SYDVKM in the germline V gene. The CDR3 spans 11 residues. V gave up 4 bases and J gave up 6 bases, with 4 bases separating them. The CDR3 DNA reads TGTGCCAGCAGTTCTGTTCAGCCCCAGCATTTT. Encoded protein: CASSSVQPQHF.

The chain links TRBV28 to TRBJ2-5; the match to TRBD2 covers 11 bases. The CDR3 is made up of 15 amino acids. J lost 3 bases, V lost 6 bases, and 6 bases had no gene match. Per germline, CDR1 MDHEN and CDR2 SYDVKM. In DNA, the CDR3 is TGTGCCAGCAGCCCCGGGACTAGCGGTAAAGAGACCCAGTACTTC. It specifies CASSPGTSGKETQYF.

This clone was seen once. V is TRBV5-1 and J is TRBJ2-1; D is perhaps TRBD2 (6 bases). Trimming took off 0 bases at V and 12 bases at J, with 16 bases between the two ends. This CDR3 region has 14 residues. Germline V gene data show CDR1 as SGHRS and CDR2 as YFSETQ. CDR3 residues: CASSLEIGGDGQFF. CDR3 bases: TGCGCCAGCAGCTTGGAGATAGGAGGGGACGGGCAGTTCTTC.

This clone was seen a handful of times. The J gene is TRBJ1-5, the V gene TRBV1. TRBV1 represents a pseudogene. There are 13 residues in the CDR3. CDR3 loop: CTSNRGGRQPQHF. In DNA, the CDR3 is TGCACCAGCAACCGGGGCGGGAGGCAGCCCCAGCATTTT.

The chain employs TRBV5-5 and TRBJ2-7; TRBD2 matches 9 bases. V trimming: 0 bases; J trimming: 4 bases; junction bases outside the gene matches: 2. The CDR3 runs to 14 residues. Germline CDR1 is SGHKS and CDR2 is YYEKEE (reference sequence). CDR3 bases: TGTGCCAGCAGCTTGGGACTAGCGGTGTACGAGCAGTACTTC. This translates into CASSLGLAVYEQYF. Combining the CDR3 with reference TRBV5-5 and TRBJ2-7 gives the whole variable domain DAGVTQSPTHLIKTRGQQVTLRCSPISGHKSVSWYQQVLGQGPQFIFQYYEKEERGRGNFPDRFSARQFPNYSSELNVNALLLGDSALYLCASSLGLAVYEQYFGPGTRLTVT.

The chain recombines TRBV9 with TRBJ2-7, with D tentatively TRBD2 (6 bases). The germline gives CDR1 SGDLS, CDR2 YYNGEE. This CDR3 region has 18 residues. V was clipped by 0 bases and J by 2 bases, with 21 bases between them. CDR3 protein: CASSVGPLGGLEPYEQYF. The DNA of the CDR3 is TGTGCCAGCAGCGTAGGACCTCTGGGGGGACTGGAACCCTACGAGCAGTACTTC.

The chain carries TRBV18 and TRBJ1-1; D gene ambiguous. Looked up from germline, CDR1 is KGHSH and CDR2 is LQKENI. There are 14 residues in the CDR3. V was trimmed by 4 bases and J by 0 bases, leaving 9 bases between them. The CDR3 nucleotides are TGTGCCAGCTCACTAGACACCCTGAACACTGAAGCTTTCTTT. This translates into CASSLDTLNTEAFF.

The chain recombines TRBV10-3 with TRBJ2-3; 9 bases match TRBD2. CDR1 and CDR2 from the germline V gene are ENHRY and SYGVKD. The CDR3 loop spans 16 amino acids. J lost 0 bases, V lost 3 bases, and 4 bases had no gene match. The CDR3 region is CAISELAGDSTDTQYF. The CDR3 DNA sequence: TGTGCCATCAGTGAACTAGCGGGCGATAGCACAGATACGCAGTATTTT.

The chain joins TRBV6-5 to TRBJ1-6; 9 bases agree with TRBD1. Trimming took 5 bases from V and 8 from J; bases not matched to a gene: 7. Germline assignment: CDR1 MNHEY and CDR2 SVGAGI. The CDR3 is 15 residues long. DNA of the CDR3: TGTGCCAGCAGTAAGGGACAGGGTTACGATTCACCCCTCCACTTT. This codes for CASSKGQGYDSPLHF.

V usage is TRBV7-9 and J usage is TRBJ2-3, with 13 bases identical to TRBD2. Germline trimming cut 5 bases from V and 9 bases from J; bases unmatched to any gene: 8. In germline, CDR1 is SEHNR, CDR2 FQNEAQ (reference sequence). This CDR3 is 15 amino acids long. The CDR3 bases are TGTGCCAGCAGCCATAGGACTAGCGGGGGTACAACGCAGTATTTT. This codes for CASSHRTSGGTTQYF. Full variable domain (remainder filled in from reference TRBV7-9 and TRBJ2-3): DTGVSQNPRHKITKRGQNVTFRCDPISEHNRLYWYRQTLGQGPEFLTYFQNEAQLEKSRLLSDRFSAERPKGSFSTLEIQRTEQGDSAMYLCASSHRTSGGTTQYFGPGTRLTVL.

This chain joins TRBV7-8 and TRBJ2-1; D is ambiguous. Germline lookup yields CDR1 SGHVS and CDR2 FQNEAQ. CDR3 size: 12 residues. Trimming pared 4 bases from V and 8 bases from J, leaving 9 bases between. The CDR3 here is CASSSNTYEQFF. In nucleotides, the CDR3 is TGTGCCAGCAGCTCAAACACGTATGAGCAGTTCTTC.

This clone has only a few counts. The chain combines TRBV6-1 with TRBJ2-1; 9 nucleotides agree with TRBD2. V was clipped by 5 bases and J by 7 bases; unmatched bases: 6. Germline V lookup: CDR1 MNHNS, CDR2 SASEGT. The CDR3 covers 14 residues. Written as DNA, the CDR3 is TGTGCCAGCAGTTTTAGCGGGGGAGGGAATGAGCAGTTCTTC. This codes for CASSFSGGGNEQFF.

This chain uses TRBV18 with TRBJ2-7; 7 nucleotides align to TRBD2. The V and J ends lost 2 bases and 4 bases, in that order; junction bases with no gene match: 11. CDR1 and CDR2 from the germline V gene are KGHSH and LQKENI. The CDR3 consists of 16 residues. CDR3 bases: TGTGCCAGCTCACCAGAACCAACGGGAGGCCCTTACGAGCAGTACTTC. Its protein is CASSPEPTGGPYEQYF.

The sample holds one count of this clone. A junction end diverges from the germline sequence, so it may reflect a read error. This chain uses TRBV7-9 with TRBJ1-5; maybe TRBD1 (5 bases). Germline CDR1 SEHNR, CDR2 FQNEAQ (reference sequence). The CDR3 sequence is 13 residues long. CDR3 protein: CSSSRDGGQPQHF. The DNA for the CDR3 is TGTTCCAGCAGCCGGGACGGGGGTCAGCCCCAGCATTTT.

The chain recombines TRBV4-1 with TRBJ2-1; 7 bases match TRBD2. V dropped 1 base and J dropped 6; count of bases not matched to a gene: 15. The CDR3 spans 18 residues. CDR1 and CDR2 (germline): MGHRA, YSYEKL. For the CDR3, the DNA is TGCGCCAGCAGCCAAGGGAGATCTCGCGGGAGACTGGTCAATGAGCAGTTCTTC. Translation gives CASSQGRSRGRLVNEQFF.

This clone was recorded many times. The genes are TRBV28 and TRBJ1-1; 9 positions agree with TRBD1. The CDR3 runs 15 residues. Trimming removed 6 bases from V and 4 bases from J; junction bases left unmatched: 9. Germline CDR1 reads MDHEN; CDR2 reads SYDVKM. The DNA of the CDR3 is TGTGCCAGCAGCTCCTCCGGGACAGGGTTCACTGAAGCTTTCTTT. Amino acid sequence: CASSSSGTGFTEAFF.

The chain joins TRBV7-9 to TRBJ2-1, with D possibly TRBD2 on 6 matching bases. V lost 7 bases, J lost 0 bases, and 16 bases lay in between. CDR1 and CDR2 from the germline V gene are SEHNR and FQNEAQ (reference sequence). The CDR3 totals 16 residues. The CDR3 coding sequence is TGTGCCAGCACCAACCGGAGGGGCGCCTCCTACAATGAGCAGTTCTTC. Its protein product is CASTNRRGASYNEQFF.

The chain joins TRBV28 to TRBJ2-3; 9 bases align to TRBD2. Germline V gives CDR1 MDHEN, CDR2 SYDVKM. The CDR3 sequence is 19 residues long. With 5 bases clipped from V and 2 bases from J, the junction kept 17 bases outside the gene matches. CDR3 sequence reads: CASSGRDSGGEGYTDTQYF. DNA for the CDR3: TGTGCCAGCAGTGGCAGGGATAGCGGGGGCGAGGGTTACACAGATACGCAGTATTTT.

This clone appeared a few times. The chain employs TRBV30 and TRBJ1-5, with D tentatively TRBD1 (5 bases). The V end was cut by 5 bases, the J end by 6 bases, with 11 bases between. CDR1 GTSNPN and CDR2 SVGIG come from the germline V gene (reference sequence). The CDR3 has 12 residues. The CDR3 loop reads CAWDQGTQPQHF. In DNA form, the CDR3 reads TGTGCCTGGGATCAGGGAACTCAGCCCCAGCATTTT.

The J gene is TRBJ1-1, the V gene TRBV6-5; D gene unclear. Trimming took off 2 bases at V and 1 base at J, with 8 bases between the two ends. The CDR3 is 14 amino acids. CDR1 is MNHEY and CDR2 is SVGAGI in the germline V gene. CDR3 nucleotides: TGTGCCAGCAGTTACGAGGTAGGGAACACTGAAGCTTTCTTT. Residues: CASSYEVGNTEAFF.

This chain joins TRBV10-2 and TRBJ2-7; D possibly corresponds to TRBD2 (6 bases). Per the germline V gene, CDR1 is WSHSY and CDR2 is SAAADI. The V gene lost 4 bases and the J gene lost 2 bases, with 12 bases spanning the gap. The CDR3 consists of 14 residues. In nucleotides, the CDR3 is TGCGCCAGCAGTGGTATGCTAGCGCCCTACGAGCAGTACTTC. Its translation: CASSGMLAPYEQYF.

The chain joins TRBV7-8 to TRBJ2-5, with 8 bases aligning to TRBD1. The last part of the DNA fits TRBJ2-7 better; the J call may be wrong. The CDR3 contains 14 residues. CDR1 SGHVS and CDR2 FQNEAQ come from the germline V gene. DNA of the CDR3: TGTGCCAGCAGCTCACGGACAGGGCTCTACGAGCAGTACTTC. It specifies CASSSRTGLYEQYF.

On this clone itself: Other DNA variants within this sample encode the same CDR3. V is TRBV28 and J is TRBJ1-1, with a possible D match to TRBD1 (6 bases). CDR3 size: 14 residues. Trimming left V 2 bases short and J 2 bases short, with 9 bases between. Germline V gene lookup returns CDR1 MDHEN and CDR2 SYDVKM. The CDR3 loop reads CASSLQGPNTEAFF. CDR3 nucleotides: TGTGCCAGCAGTTTACAGGGGCCAAACACTGAAGCTTTCTTT. Filled out from reference TRBV28 and TRBJ1-1, the complete variable domain reads DVKVTQSSRYLVKRTGEKVFLECVQDMDHENMFWYRQDPGLGLRLIYFSYDVKMKEKGDIPEGYSVSREKKERFSLILESASTNQTSMYLCASSLQGPNTEAFFGQGTRLTVV.

This rearrangement joins TRBV9 to TRBJ2-3; the D gene is possibly TRBD2 (6 bases). Germline values: CDR1 SGDLS, CDR2 YYNGEE. The CDR3 length is 19 residues. The germline V and J ends were trimmed by 5 bases and 1 base, with 26 bases remaining between them. CDR3 in DNA: TGTGCCAGCAGTCCCTATAACGGGAGAGAGTCCCTACGCACAGATACGCAGTATTTT. Its translation is CASSPYNGRESLRTDTQYF.